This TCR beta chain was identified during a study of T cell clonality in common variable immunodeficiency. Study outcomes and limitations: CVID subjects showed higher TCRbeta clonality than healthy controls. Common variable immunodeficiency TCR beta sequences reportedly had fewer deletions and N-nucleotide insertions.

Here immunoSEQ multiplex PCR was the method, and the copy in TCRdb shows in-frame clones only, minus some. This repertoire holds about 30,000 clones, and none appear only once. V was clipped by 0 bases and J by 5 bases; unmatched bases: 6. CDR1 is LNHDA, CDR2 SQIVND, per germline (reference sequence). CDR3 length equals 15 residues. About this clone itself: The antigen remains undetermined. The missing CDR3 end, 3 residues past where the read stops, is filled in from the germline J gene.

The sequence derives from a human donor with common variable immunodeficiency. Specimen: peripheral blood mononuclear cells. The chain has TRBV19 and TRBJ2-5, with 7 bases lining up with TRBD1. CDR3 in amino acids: CASSIEKGAWETQYF. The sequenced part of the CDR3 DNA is TGTGCCAGTAGTATAGAGAAGGGGGCCTGGGAGACC.